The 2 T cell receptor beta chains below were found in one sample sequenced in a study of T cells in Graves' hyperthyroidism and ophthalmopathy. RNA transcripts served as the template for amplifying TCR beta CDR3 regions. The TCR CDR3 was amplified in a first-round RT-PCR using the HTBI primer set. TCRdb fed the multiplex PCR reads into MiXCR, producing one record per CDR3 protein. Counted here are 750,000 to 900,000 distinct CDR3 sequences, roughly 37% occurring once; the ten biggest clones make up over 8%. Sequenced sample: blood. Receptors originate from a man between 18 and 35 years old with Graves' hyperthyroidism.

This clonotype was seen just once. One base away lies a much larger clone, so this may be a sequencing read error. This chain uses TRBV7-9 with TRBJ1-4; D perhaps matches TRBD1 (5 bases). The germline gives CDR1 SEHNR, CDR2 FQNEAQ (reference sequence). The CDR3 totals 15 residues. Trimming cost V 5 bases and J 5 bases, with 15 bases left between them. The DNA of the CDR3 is TGTGCCAGCAGCGTAGATTCCGGGGCGAATGAAAAACTGTTTTTT. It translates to CASSVDSGANEKLFF.

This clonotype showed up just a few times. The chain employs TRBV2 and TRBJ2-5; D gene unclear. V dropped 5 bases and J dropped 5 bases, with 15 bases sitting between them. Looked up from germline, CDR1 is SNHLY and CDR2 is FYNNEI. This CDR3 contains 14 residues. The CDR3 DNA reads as TGTGCCAGCAGTCCCCTGAGCCATGGGGAGACCCAGTACTTC. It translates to CASSPLSHGETQYF.